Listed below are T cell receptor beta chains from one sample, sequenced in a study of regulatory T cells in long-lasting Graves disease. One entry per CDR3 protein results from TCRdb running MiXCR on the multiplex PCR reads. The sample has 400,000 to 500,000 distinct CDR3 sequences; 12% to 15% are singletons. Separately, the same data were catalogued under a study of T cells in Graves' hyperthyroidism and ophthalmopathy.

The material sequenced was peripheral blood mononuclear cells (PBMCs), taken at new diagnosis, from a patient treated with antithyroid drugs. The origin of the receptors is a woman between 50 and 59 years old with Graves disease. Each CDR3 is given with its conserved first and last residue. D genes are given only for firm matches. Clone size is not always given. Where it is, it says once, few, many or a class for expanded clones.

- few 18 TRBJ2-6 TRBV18 TGTGCCAGCACAGCACTGGGCGGAACCAACTCTGGGGCCAACGTCCTGACTTTC CASTALGGTNSGANVLTF
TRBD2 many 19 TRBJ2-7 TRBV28 TGTGCCAGCAGTTTCACACCCTGGACTAGCGGGAGCCATTCTTACGAGCAGTACTTC CASSFTPWTSGSHSYEQYF
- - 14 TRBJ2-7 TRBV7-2 TGTGCCAGCAGCCCGCAACAGTTCTCCTACGAGCAGTACTTC CASSPQQFSYEQYF
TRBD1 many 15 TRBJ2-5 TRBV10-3 TGTGCCATCAGTGAGTCCAGAGGACAGGGGGAGACCCAGTACTTC CAISESRGQGETQYF
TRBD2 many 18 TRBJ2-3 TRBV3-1 TGTGCCAGCAGCCTGACTACAACTAGCGGGGGGTTCAGAGATACGCAGTATTTT CASSLTTTSGGFRDTQYF
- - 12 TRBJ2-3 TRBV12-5 TGTGCTAGTGGTTCTGAGGGAGATACGCAGTATTTT CASGSEGDTQYF
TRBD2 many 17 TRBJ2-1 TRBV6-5 TGTGCCAGCAGTTACTCTCCAGCGGGAGGGGTATACAATGAGCAGTTCTTC CASSYSPAGGVYNEQFF
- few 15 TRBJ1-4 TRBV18 TGTGCCAGCTCCTCGGAGGCAGGGGCCCGTGAAAAACTGTTTTTT CASSSEAGAREKLFF
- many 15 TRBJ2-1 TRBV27 TGTGCCAGCAGCCCCGTATGGGGGGTTGACAATGAGCAGTTCTTC CASSPVWGVDNEQFF
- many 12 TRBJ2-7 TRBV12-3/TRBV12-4 TGTGCCAGCAGTGTAGGGGGCTACGAGCAGTACTTC CASSVGGYEQYF
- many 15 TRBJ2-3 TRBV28 TGTGCCAGCAGTTTGACAGGGACTTACACAGATACGCAGTATTTT CASSLTGTYTDTQYF
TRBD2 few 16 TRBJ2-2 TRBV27 TGTGCCAGCAGTTCCTGGACTAGCGGGAGAACCGGGGAGCTGTTTTTT CASSSWTSGRTGELFF
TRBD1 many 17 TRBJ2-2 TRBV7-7 TGTGCCAGCAGCTACTCCTCCGGGACAGGAGGCACCGGGGAGCTGTTTTTT CASSYSSGTGGTGELFF
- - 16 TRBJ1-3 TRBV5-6 TGTGCCAGCAGCCTCCCGGGACCGCTATCTGGAAACACCATATATTTT CASSLPGPLSGNTIYF
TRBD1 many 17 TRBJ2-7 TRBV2 TGTGCCAGCAGTGAAGCAGGGCGGCAGGGGGCTTTCTACGAGCAGTACTTC CASSEAGRQGAFYEQYF
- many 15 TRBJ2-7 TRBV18 TGTGCCAGCTCACCAGGCTCCGGGAGCTCCTACGAGCAGTACTTC CASSPGSGSSYEQYF